Following are 24 T cell receptor beta chains from one sample sequenced in a study of cytomegalovirus exposure and HLA in healthy donors. PCR employed 60 Vbeta and 13 Jbeta primers. Sequenced by immunoSEQ multiplex PCR; TCRdb stores in-frame clones only, minus some. The data contain some 170,000 clones, around three quarters of them singletons. The sequenced sample consisted of PBMCs. These TCRs come from a woman in her 40s in good health and CMV-seronegative.

This clone was seen a few times. The gene calls are TRBV5-1 and TRBJ1-2, with D tentatively TRBD1 (5 bases). The V end lost 2 bases, the J end lost 8 bases, and 13 bases lay between the germline ends. Germline loops: CDR1 SGHRS, CDR2 YFSETQ. The CDR3 consists of 13 residues. The CDR3 is CASSFVDSLGYTF. The CDR3 DNA reads as TGCGCCAGCAGCTTTGTTGACAGTTTAGGCTACACCTTC.

The V and J genes are TRBV5-1 and TRBJ1-2, with D hard to call. The CDR3 totals 14 residues. With 0 bases removed from V and 8 bases from J, the gap between germline ends came to 14 bases. In germline, CDR1 is SGHRS, CDR2 YFSETQ. The CDR3 reads CASSLEGSSRGYTF. The CDR3 region has the DNA TGCGCCAGCAGCTTGGAAGGATCTTCGAGGGGCTACACCTTC.

The V and J genes are TRBV4-2 and TRBJ2-7; 11 bases fit TRBD2. J gave up 3 bases and V 0 bases, and 7 bases lay outside the gene matches. This CDR3 is built from 17 residues. Germline CDR1 and CDR2: LGHNA and YNFKEQ. This chain's CDR3 is CASSQDLATSGIYEQYF. As DNA, the CDR3 is TGTGCCAGCAGCCAAGATCTAGCGACTAGCGGGATCTACGAGCAGTACTTC.

The chain recombines TRBV7-3 with TRBJ2-2; TRBD2 matches at 8 bases. Germline CDR1 and CDR2: SGHTA and FQGTGA. The CDR3 has 15 residues. With V trimmed by 4 bases and J by 6 bases, 7 bases remained unmatched. CDR3 bases: TGTGCCAGCAGCTCGGGAGGGCCGGGGTCCGGGGAGCTGTTTTTT. Translating it yields CASSSGGPGSGELFF.

The chain joins TRBV5-1 to TRBJ1-1; weak D call: TRBD1 (5 bases). This CDR3 has 14 amino acids. V shed 0 bases and J shed 4 bases, with 10 bases lying between them. CDR1 is SGHRS, CDR2 YFSETQ, per germline. The CDR3 sequence is CASSLVGGTTEAFF. The CDR3 nucleotides are TGCGCCAGCAGCTTGGTTGGGGGGACCACTGAAGCTTTCTTT.

This clone was counted a few times. The J gene is TRBJ2-1, the V gene TRBV30; a weak D match, TRBD1 (6 bases). In germline, CDR1 is GTSNPN, CDR2 SVGIG (reference sequence). This CDR3 region has 11 residues. V gave up 3 bases and J gave up 6 bases, with 6 bases separating them. The CDR3: CAWRGANEQFF. Here the CDR3 DNA reads TGTGCCTGGAGGGGGGCCAATGAGCAGTTCTTC.

The J gene is TRBJ1-1, the V gene TRBV5-1, with D unresolved. Germline-derived CDR1 and CDR2 are SGHRS and YFSETQ. This CDR3 is built from 15 residues. V was trimmed by 2 bases and J by 0 bases, leaving 11 bases between them. For the CDR3, the DNA is TGCGCCAGCAGCTTAACCAGAGACTTGAACACTGAAGCTTTCTTT. Amino acid sequence: CASSLTRDLNTEAFF.

V is TRBV29-1 and J is TRBJ2-3, with 11 bases matching TRBD1. Germline values: CDR1 SQVTM, CDR2 ANQGSEA. J lost 5 bases, V lost 4 bases, and 2 bases had no gene match. The CDR3 contains 13 residues. The CDR3 DNA follows: TGCAGCGTTGGGACAGGGGGCCGAGATACGCAGTATTTT. Translation: CSVGTGGRDTQYF.

The V call is TRBV6-1, the J call TRBJ1-5; D remains unclear. The germline V gene encodes CDR1 MNHNS and CDR2 SASEGT. The CDR3 has 13 residues. Between the trimmed V and J ends, which lost 3 bases and 4 bases, there was a span of 7 bases. The CDR3 DNA reads as TGTGCCAGCAGTGATACATGGAATCAGCCCCAGCATTTT. Protein sequence: CASSDTWNQPQHF.

The CDR3 DNA follows: TGTGCCAGCAGTTTGTTCTTCTCTGGAAACACCATATATTTT. It codes for CASSLFFSGNTIYF. The chain couples TRBV28 to TRBJ1-3; no clear D gene. V lost 3 bases and J lost 0, with 6 bases in between. Germline CDR1 reads MDHEN; CDR2 reads SYDVKM. The CDR3 has 14 amino acids.

This clone has a single count. This chain connects TRBV9 to TRBJ1-1; 11 bases agree with TRBD1. The CDR3 sequence is 18 residues long. Unmatched junction bases numbered 10, after V lost 0 bases and J lost 3 bases. Germline V gene lookup returns CDR1 SGDLS and CDR2 YYNGEE. In DNA form, the CDR3 reads TGTGCCAGCAGCGTAGCAACCGGGACAGGGGGTCCATACACTGAAGCTTTCTTT. This sequence encodes CASSVATGTGGPYTEAFF.

The V gene is TRBV11-1, the J gene TRBJ1-1; tentatively, D is TRBD1 (5 bases). In germline, CDR1 is SGHAT, CDR2 FQDESV (reference sequence). The CDR3 is 13 amino acids. Trimming shortened V by 5 bases and J by 4 bases, and 11 bases separated the two germline ends. CDR3 DNA: TGTGCCAGCAGCAGGGGTCCGTCCACTGAAGCTTTCTTT. Translating it yields CASSRGPSTEAFF. The entire variable domain, with the rest obtained from reference TRBV11-1 and TRBJ1-1, is as follows: EAEVAQSPRYKITEKSQAVAFWCDPISGHATLYWYRQILGQGPELLVQFQDESVVDDSQLPKDRFSAERLKGVDSTLKIQPAELGDSAMYLCASSRGPSTEAFFGQGTRLTVV.

V is TRBV6-5 and J is TRBJ2-1; 11 nucleotides line up with TRBD1. CDR1 is MNHEY and CDR2 is SVGAGI in the germline V gene. The CDR3 runs to 15 residues. J lost 2 bases, V lost 6 bases, and 3 bases had no gene match. CDR3 coding DNA: TGTGCCAGCAGCCGGGGACAGGGGGCCTACAATGAGCAGTTCTTC. It encodes CASSRGQGAYNEQFF.

The chain carries TRBV6-6 and TRBJ1-2; 8 nucleotides match TRBD1. V shed 2 bases, J shed 6 bases, and the junction held 11 bases outside the gene matches. The CDR3 is 16 residues long. CDR1 is MNHNY, CDR2 SVGAGI, per germline (reference sequence). DNA for the CDR3: TGTGCCAGCAGTTACGGCAGGGGGCGGGATGCTAATGGCTACACCTTC. The encoded protein is CASSYGRGRDANGYTF.

The rearrangement links TRBV28 to TRBJ2-3; D is perhaps TRBD2 (5 bases). CDR1 and CDR2 (germline): MDHEN, SYDVKM. CDR3 size: 15 residues. V was clipped by 1 base and J by 4 bases, with 12 bases between them. The CDR3 here is CASSLFGPGADTQYF. CDR3 coding DNA: TGTGCCAGCAGTTTATTCGGGCCCGGGGCAGATACGCAGTATTTT.

This chain links TRBV6-5 with TRBJ2-7; the D gene is possibly TRBD2 (5 bases). V dropped 6 bases and J dropped 2 bases, with 17 bases sitting between them. The CDR3 is 15 amino acids. Germline V gene data show CDR1 as MNHEY and CDR2 as SVGAGI. CDR3 protein: CASSIGSSQTYEQYF. CDR3 nucleotides: TGTGCCAGCAGCATAGGGTCTAGCCAAACCTACGAGCAGTACTTC.

The rearrangement links TRBV6-5 to TRBJ2-7, with 8 bases identical to TRBD2. Losses at the gene ends were 8 bases for V and 5 bases for J; bases not matched to a gene: 8. From germline, CDR1 is MNHEY and CDR2 SVGAGI. This CDR3 comprises 13 residues. CDR3 coding DNA: TGTGCCAGCTCTTTACGGGAGGGCGACGAGCAGTACTTC. Protein product: CASSLREGDEQYF.

This chain uses TRBV11-1 with TRBJ2-6, with D perhaps TRBD1 (6 bases). The V and J ends lost 4 bases and 2 bases respectively, with 15 bases between them. Looked up from germline, CDR1 is SGHAT and CDR2 is FQDESV (reference sequence). CDR3 length: 17 residues. The CDR3 sequence: CASSSGGHIPGANVLTF. In DNA, the CDR3 is TGTGCCAGCAGCTCTGGGGGACATATCCCTGGGGCCAACGTCCTGACTTTC.

The chain uses TRBV5-1 and TRBJ1-1, with 8 nucleotides matching TRBD1. Germline values: CDR1 SGHRS, CDR2 YFSETQ. J gave up 1 base and V 3 bases, and 5 bases lay outside the gene matches. The CDR3 spans 15 residues. CDR3 nucleotide sequence: TGCGCCAGCAGCTCATCGACAGGGGCGAACACTGAAGCTTTCTTT. Encoded protein: CASSSSTGANTEAFF. Drawing the rest from reference TRBV5-1 and TRBJ1-1, the complete variable domain is KAGVTQTPRYLIKTRGQQVTLSCSPISGHRSVSWYQQTPGQGLQFLFEYFSETQRNKGNFPGRFSGRQFSNSRSEMNVSTLELGDSALYLCASSSSTGANTEAFFGQGTRLTVV.

J is TRBJ2-2 and V is TRBV19; D may be TRBD1 (5 bases). Germline values: CDR1 LNHDA, CDR2 SQIVND (reference sequence). V gave up 5 bases and J gave up 3 bases, with 28 bases separating them. This CDR3 has 20 amino acids. CDR3 sequence: CASSPDRFDSSQEYTGELFF. The CDR3, as DNA: TGTGCCAGTAGTCCCGACCGGTTCGACAGTTCTCAAGAGTACACCGGGGAGCTGTTTTTT.

The CDR3 reads CASSASRDRGRNTQYF. DNA of the CDR3: TGTGCCAGCAGCGCGTCCCGGGACAGGGGGCGTAATACGCAGTATTTT. The V and J genes are TRBV9 and TRBJ2-3, with 12 positions matching TRBD1. With 3 bases clipped from V and 7 bases from J, the junction kept 9 bases outside the gene matches. CDR3 length equals 16 residues. Germline loops: CDR1 SGDLS, CDR2 YYNGEE.

This rearrangement joins TRBV5-1 to TRBJ2-1, with D maybe TRBD2 (5 bases). V lost 2 bases and J 8 bases, leaving 11 bases between the germline ends. The CDR3 contains 13 residues. CDR1 is SGHRS and CDR2 is YFSETQ in the germline V gene. The CDR3 nucleotides read TGCGCCAGCAGCTTCAACTTGAGGGATGAGCAGTTCTTC. Protein product: CASSFNLRDEQFF.

The rearrangement joins TRBV5-6 to TRBJ2-7; TRBD2 matches 7 bases. Germline loops: CDR1 SGHDT, CDR2 YYEEEE. With V trimmed by 4 bases and J by 3 bases, 4 bases remained unmatched. This CDR3 is 13 amino acids long. CDR3 DNA: TGTGCCAGCAGCACCTTAGCGGGCTACGAGCAGTACTTC. This translates into CASSTLAGYEQYF. Full variable domain (outside the CDR3, taken from reference TRBV5-6 and TRBJ2-7): DAGVTQSPTHLIKTRGQQVTLRCSPKSGHDTVSWYQQALGQGPQFIFQYYEEEERQRGNFPDRFSGHQFPNYSSELNVNALLLGDSALYLCASSTLAGYEQYFGPGTRLTVT.

The rearrangement joins TRBV7-9 to TRBJ2-1; 9 nucleotides line up with TRBD2. The CDR3 spans 16 residues. CDR1 and CDR2 from the germline V gene are SEHNR and FQNEAQ (reference sequence). The J segment lost 2 bases and the V segment lost 4 bases, leaving 6 bases of the junction unmatched. The CDR3 DNA sequence: TGTGCCAGCAGCTCCCCGACTAGCGGAACCTACAATGAGCAGTTCTTC. This sequence encodes CASSSPTSGTYNEQFF.